This T cell receptor beta chain was captured by sequencing in a study of blood T cell repertoires in COVID-19. The overall study: Nucleic acid was either cDNA or gDNA, and it came from T cells, B-cell-depleted T cells, or PBMCs.

Clinical history reported by participants formed the basis on which cohorts were assigned. V dropped 3 bases and J dropped 5 bases, with 11 bases sitting between them. Germline CDR1 reads SGHTA; CDR2 reads FQGNSA. The CDR3 contains 14 residues. Using immunoSEQ multiplex PCR, the repertoire was profiled, and TCRdb retains in-frame clones only, with some absent. This sample carries 210,000 or so clones, under 90% of them seen once, and the ten largest clones take about 1.8%. V gene TRBV7-2 combines with J gene TRBJ1-5; no firm D call. The sample comprised PBMCs or T cells enriched from blood (not recorded which). The receptor was isolated from a man in his sixties who had recovered from COVID-19. In DNA, the CDR3 is TGTGCCAGCAGCTTCAACGGGAGGGATCAGCCCCAGCATTTT. Residues: CASSFNGRDQPQHF.